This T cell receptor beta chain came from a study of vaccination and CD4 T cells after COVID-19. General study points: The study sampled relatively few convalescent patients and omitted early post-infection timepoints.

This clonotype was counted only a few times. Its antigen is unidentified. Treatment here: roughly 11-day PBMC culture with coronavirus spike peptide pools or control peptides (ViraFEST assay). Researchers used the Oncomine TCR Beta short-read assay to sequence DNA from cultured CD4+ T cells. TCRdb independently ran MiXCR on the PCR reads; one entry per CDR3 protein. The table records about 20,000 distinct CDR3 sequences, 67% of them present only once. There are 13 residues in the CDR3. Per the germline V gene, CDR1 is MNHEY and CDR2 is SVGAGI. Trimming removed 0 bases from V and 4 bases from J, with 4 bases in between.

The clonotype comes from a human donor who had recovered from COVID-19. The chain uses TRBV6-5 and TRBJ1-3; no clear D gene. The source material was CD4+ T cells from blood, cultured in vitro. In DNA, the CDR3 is TGTGCCAGCAGTTACTCAGGGGGAAACACCATATATTTT. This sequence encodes CASSYSGGNTIYF.